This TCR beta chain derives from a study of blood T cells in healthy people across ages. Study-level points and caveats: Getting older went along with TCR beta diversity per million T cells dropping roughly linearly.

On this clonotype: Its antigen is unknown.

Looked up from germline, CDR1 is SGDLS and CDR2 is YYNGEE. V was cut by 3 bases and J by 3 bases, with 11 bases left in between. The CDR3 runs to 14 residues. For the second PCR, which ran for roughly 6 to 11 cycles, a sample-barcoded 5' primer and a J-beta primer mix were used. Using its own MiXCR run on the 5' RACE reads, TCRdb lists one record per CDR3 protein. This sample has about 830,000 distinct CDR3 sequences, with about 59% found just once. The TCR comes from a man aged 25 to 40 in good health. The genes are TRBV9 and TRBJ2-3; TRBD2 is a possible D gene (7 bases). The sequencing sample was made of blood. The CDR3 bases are TGTGCCAGCAGCGAGGCGGGGGCGACAGATACGCAGTATTTT. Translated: CASSEAGATDTQYF.